Listed below are T cell receptor beta chains from one sample, sequenced in a study of T cell responses to AZD1222 COVID-19 vaccine. Profiling relied on immunoSEQ multiplex PCR, and the TCRdb table lists in-frame clones only, not all of them. The data show some 170,000 clones, about 93% seen once. This material consisted of peripheral blood, taken 28 days after the second dose of the MenACWY control vaccine. The source of these receptors is an adult who received the MenACWY meningococcal vaccine as a control. The CDR3 runs from the conserved cysteine through the conserved F or W. The order of the fields is J gene, D gene, V gene, clone size, CDR3 DNA, CDR3 protein. D genes are given only for firm matches. Not every row has a clone size; where given, it reads once, few, many or a size class.

>TRBJ2-6|-|TRBV6-4|-
TGTGCCAGCAGTGTGGGTCAGGGTGGGGCCAACGTCCTGACTTTC
CASSVGQGGANVLTF
>TRBJ1-6|TRBD1|TRBV19|-
TGTGCCAGTAGGCAAACCGGGACAGGTACACCCCTCCACTTT
CASRQTGTGTPLHF
>TRBJ1-2|-|TRBV12-3/TRBV12-4|-
TGTGCCAGCAGTTGGGTCTATGGCTACACCTTC
CASSWVYGYTF
>TRBJ2-2|-|TRBV7-2|-
TGTGCCAGCAGCAGGTACCCCGGGGAGCTGTTTTTT
CASSRYPGELFF
>TRBJ2-1|TRBD2|TRBV2|-
TGTGCCAGCAAAGTAGCGGGGCAGTTCTTC
CASKVAGQFF
>TRBJ2-7|TRBD1|TRBV11-2|-
TGTGCCAGCAGCTTCGTGACAGGGGCCCACGAGCAGTACTTC
CASSFVTGAHEQYF
>TRBJ1-1|TRBD1|TRBV7-9|-
TGTGCCAGCAGCGGACAGGGGGCTGGGACTGAAGCTTTCTTT
CASSGQGAGTEAFF
>TRBJ2-1|-|TRBV3-1/TRBV3-2|-
TGTGCCAGCAGCCAAGGGACCGGCGGTGAGCAGTTCTTC
CASSQGTGGEQFF
>TRBJ2-1|TRBD2|TRBV3-1/TRBV3-2|-
TGTGCCAGCAGCCAAGATCTGCTAGCGGGAACCAATGAGCAGTTCTTC
CASSQDLLAGTNEQFF
>TRBJ1-4|TRBD1|TRBV29-1|-
TGCAGCGTTGGACAGGGGCAAGGGGAAAAACTGTTTTTT
CSVGQGQGEKLFF
>TRBJ2-2|-|TRBV5-5|-
TGTGCCAGCAGCCTCAGGGTCGTAGGCACCGGGGAGCTGTTTTTT
CASSLRVVGTGELFF
>TRBJ1-5|TRBD1|TRBV19|-
TGTGCCAGTAGTACCGGACAGGGAGATCAGCCCCAGCATTTT
CASSTGQGDQPQHF
>TRBJ2-5|-|TRBV2|-
TGTGCCTCGAAGGGGGGCGGGGAGACCCAGTACTTC
CASKGGGETQYF
>TRBJ2-3|TRBD1|TRBV6-6|once
TGTGCCAGCAGTTATGGGACAGTCACAGATACGCAGTATTTT
CASSYGTVTDTQYF
>TRBJ1-1|TRBD1|TRBV4-2|-
TGTGCCAGCAGCCAAGAGCTCTCAGGGGGGAACACTGAAGCTTTCTTT
CASSQELSGGNTEAFF
>TRBJ2-6|-|TRBV5-1|-
TGCGCCAGCAGCCCGAGCTCTGGGGCCAACGTCCTGACTTTC
CASSPSSGANVLTF
>TRBJ1-2|-|TRBV5-1|once
TGCGCCAGCAGCTCCGAGGGGTTGGGCCCCAACTATGGCTACACCTTC
CASSSEGLGPNYGYTF
>TRBJ1-6|TRBD1|TRBV5-8|-
TGTGCCAGCAGTGTCCCAGCGGGACAGGGATATTCACCCCTCCACTTT
CASSVPAGQGYSPLHF
>TRBJ1-6|-|TRBV12-3/TRBV12-4|-
TGTGCCAGCAGGTTCAGGGATAATTCACCCCTCCACTTT
CASRFRDNSPLHF
>TRBJ2-2|-|TRBV27|-
TGTGCCAGCAGTTTATCGGCGCGCGTGGGGTCTGTTCCCCCTCCCGGGGAGCTGTTTTTT
CASSLSARVGSVPPPGELFF
>TRBJ1-2|-|TRBV18|-
TGTGCCAGCTCATCTCTCAGGGCGGGGGACTATGGCTACACCTTC
CASSSLRAGDYGYTF
>TRBJ1-5|TRBD1|TRBV10-3|-
TGTGCCATCAGAGCACAGGGGGCCCAGCCCCAGCATTTT
CAIRAQGAQPQHF
>TRBJ1-3|-|TRBV28|-
TGTGCCTCCACCCGCGGGGTCGGTAACACCATATATTTT
CASTRGVGNTIYF
>TRBJ1-4|-|TRBV30|-
TGTGCCTGGAGCCGACAGTCTACTAATGAAAAACTGTTTTTT
CAWSRQSTNEKLFF